Following are 29 T cell receptor beta chains from one sample sequenced in a study of beta chain features in type 1 diabetes. Expressed TCRB transcripts were sequenced after all isolated RNA was converted to cDNA. Some clones are missing from TCRdb's copy, which holds only in-frame ones; the method was immunoSEQ multiplex PCR. The sample holds 130,000 or so clones; around 10% are singletons and the top ten take approximately 0.7%. Their antigens are not known. The study, taken as a whole, reports: Among all four CD4+ subsets, Type 1 diabetes patients had TCRB CDR3s that were moderately but significantly shorter.

The sequenced sample was central memory CD4+ T cells from blood. These receptors came from a man under 40 with type 1 diabetes.

This clone was detected a few times. Here the CDR3 reads CASSTGTGGIEQYF. The CDR3 bases are TGCGCCAGCAGCACAGGGACAGGGGGCATCGAGCAGTACTTC. This chain joins TRBV5-1 and TRBJ2-7; 12 bases line up with TRBD1. The germline V gene has CDR1 SGHRS and CDR2 YFSETQ. Losses at the gene ends were 4 bases for V and 6 bases for J; bases not matched to a gene: 5. The length of the CDR3 is 14 residues.

This chain joins TRBV7-9 and TRBJ2-3; 11 positions match TRBD2. Germline CDR1 SEHNR, CDR2 FQNEAQ (reference sequence). The CDR3 extends over 14 amino acids. The V and J ends lost 5 bases and 5 bases, in that order; junction bases with no gene match: 3. The CDR3 DNA reads TGTGCCAGCAGCAGAACTAGCGGGGGAGATACGCAGTATTTT. This translates into CASSRTSGGDTQYF.

There are a few counts of this clone. V and J are TRBV7-3 and TRBJ1-1, with TRBD1 matching 7 bases. Unmatched junction bases numbered 14, after V lost 2 bases and J lost 5 bases. CDR3 length: 17 residues. The germline gives CDR1 SGHTA, CDR2 FQGTGA. The CDR3 DNA reads as TGTGCCAGCAGCTTAGTCCGGGCAGGGGGAGAGGGGACTGAAGCTTTCTTT. Its protein product is CASSLVRAGGEGTEAFF.

This sequence joins TRBV15 and TRBJ1-1; TRBD1 is a possible D gene (5 bases). In germline, CDR1 is LNHNV, CDR2 YYDKDF (reference sequence). The length of the CDR3 is 13 residues. Trimming pared 3 bases from V and 4 bases from J, leaving 9 bases between. CDR3 DNA: TGTGCCACCAGCAGCAGGGTGAGCACTGAAGCTTTCTTT. Its translation: CATSSRVSTEAFF.

The CDR3 reads CATSRGLNTEAFF. CDR3 bases: TGTGCCACCAGCAGGGGCCTGAACACTGAAGCTTTCTTT. The J gene is TRBJ1-1, the V gene TRBV15; D is undetermined. This CDR3 comprises 13 residues. Trimming removed 3 bases from V and 0 bases from J, with 5 bases in between. CDR1 is LNHNV, CDR2 YYDKDF, per germline (reference sequence).

The chain joins TRBV6-6 to TRBJ1-6; the D gene is possibly TRBD1 (6 bases). In germline, CDR1 is MNHNY, CDR2 SVGAGI (reference sequence). Deletions cut 6 bases from V and 10 bases from J, with 13 bases between. CDR3 length: 13 amino acids. CDR3 nucleotides: TGTGCCAGCAGCATACAGGGACGCTCACCCCTCCACTTT. Translation gives CASSIQGRSPLHF.

This clone has a handful of counts. V gene TRBV4-3 combines with J gene TRBJ2-7, with D perhaps matching TRBD1 (6 bases). This CDR3 has 14 residues. Germline CDR1 and CDR2: LGHNA and YSLEER. Deletions cut 4 bases from V and 0 bases from J, with 10 bases between. CDR3 sequence: CASSLDRFSYEQYF. The CDR3 nucleotides are TGCGCCAGCAGCCTCGACAGGTTCTCCTACGAGCAGTACTTC.

The rearrangement joins TRBV5-1 to TRBJ1-1; weak D call: TRBD1 (5 bases). V was pared by 2 bases and J by 0 bases, with 17 bases between. CDR1 is SGHRS, CDR2 YFSETQ, per germline. The CDR3 is 17 amino acids. CDR3 in amino acids: CASSLVGGTPMNTEAFF. CDR3 nucleotides: TGCGCCAGCAGCTTAGTCGGGGGTACACCAATGAACACTGAAGCTTTCTTT.

V gene TRBV5-4 combines with J gene TRBJ1-2; D not resolved. The CDR3 has 14 amino acids. Germline V gives CDR1 SGHNT, CDR2 YYREEE (reference sequence). V was pared by 4 bases and J by 0 bases, with 10 bases between. CDR3 amino acids: CASSRGGANYGYTF. Written as DNA, the CDR3 is TGTGCCAGCAGCCGGGGTGGAGCTAACTATGGCTACACCTTC.

This rearrangement joins TRBV7-2 to TRBJ2-7, with TRBD1 identical over 8 bases. CDR1 is SGHTA, CDR2 FQGNSA, per germline. The CDR3 length is 15 residues. J lost 9 bases, V lost 4 bases, and 14 bases had no gene match. This CDR3 is CASSSRTGLDGWQYF. The CDR3 coding sequence is TGTGCCAGCAGCTCCCGGACAGGGTTAGATGGGTGGCAGTACTTC. Full variable domain (rest looked up from reference TRBV7-2 and TRBJ2-7): GAGVSQSPSNKVTEKGKDVELRCDPISGHTALYWYRQSLGQGLEFLIYFQGNSAPDKSGLPSDRFSAERTGGSVSTLTIQRTQQEDSAVYLCASSSRTGLDGWQYFGPGTRLTVT.

The chain employs TRBV6-6 and TRBJ1-2; TRBD1 matches 9 bases. Trimming at V came to 5 bases and at J to 8 bases, leaving 9 bases not matched to a gene. The germline gives CDR1 MNHNY, CDR2 SVGAGI (reference sequence). This CDR3 region has 14 residues. The CDR3 DNA sequence: TGTGCCAGCAGTACCGCAGACAGGGGGTCCGGCTACACCTTC. Amino acids: CASSTADRGSGYTF.

The V gene is TRBV5-4, the J gene TRBJ1-1; D is possibly TRBD1 (6 bases). The CDR3 covers 14 residues. Trimming took 4 bases from V and 4 from J, leaving 14 bases between them. From germline, CDR1 is SGHNT and CDR2 YYREEE (reference sequence). CDR3 sequence: CASSLQGRGTEAFF. The CDR3 DNA sequence: TGTGCCAGCAGCCTCCAGGGCAGGGGCACTGAAGCTTTCTTT.

This clone was detected only a few times. The rearrangement uses TRBV30 and TRBJ2-6, with TRBD1 identical over 7 bases. Looked up from germline, CDR1 is GTSNPN and CDR2 is SVGIG (reference sequence). CDR3 length: 15 amino acids. V lost 8 bases, J lost 0 bases, and 7 bases stayed unmatched. The chain's CDR3 is CASTGDLSGANVLTF. In DNA, the CDR3 is TGTGCCAGCACAGGGGATCTCTCTGGGGCCAACGTCCTGACTTTC.

The chain couples TRBV5-4 to TRBJ2-5; 8 positions agree with TRBD2. The CDR3 loop spans 14 amino acids. Germline CDR1 reads SGHNT; CDR2 reads YYREEE (reference sequence). Unmatched junction bases numbered 7, after V lost 4 bases and J lost 5 bases. CDR3 region: CASSRGGAGETQYF. The CDR3 bases are TGTGCCAGCAGCCGGGGGGGGGCTGGCGAGACCCAGTACTTC.

This clone has only a few counts. This chain connects TRBV30 to TRBJ2-7; the D gene is possibly TRBD1 (5 bases). This CDR3 contains 12 residues. Trimming cost V 4 bases and J 1 base, with 8 bases left between them. Germline V CDR1 and CDR2: GTSNPN, SVGIG (reference sequence). CDR3 residues: CAWKGPSYEQYF. The DNA of the CDR3 is TGTGCCTGGAAGGGGCCTTCCTACGAGCAGTACTTC.

With regard to this clone: At one end, the junction sequence differs from germline, possibly due to a read error. The sample carries other DNA sequences with the same CDR3. This chain joins TRBV7-7 and TRBJ2-1, with D tentatively TRBD1 (6 bases). This CDR3 has 16 amino acids. Germline CDR1 SSHAT, CDR2 FNYEAQ (reference sequence). The CDR3 region has the DNA TGTGCTAGCAGCTTAGGGGCAGGGGCGTCCTACAATGAGCAGTTCTTC. Translating it yields CASSLGAGASYNEQFF. Using reference TRBV7-7 and TRBJ2-1 for the parts outside the CDR3, the full variable domain is GAGVSQSPRYKVTKRGQDVTLRCDPISSHATLYWYQQALGQGPEFLTYFNYEAQPDKSGLPSDRFSAERPEGSISTLTIQRTEQRDSAMYRCASSLGAGASYNEQFFGPGTRLTVL.

The V and J genes are TRBV7-9 and TRBJ2-1; D remains ambiguous. In germline, CDR1 is SEHNR, CDR2 FQNEAQ (reference sequence). The CDR3 has 13 amino acids. The germline V and J ends were trimmed by 1 base and 5 bases, with 6 bases remaining between them. CDR3: CASSLGLNNEQFF. The CDR3 nucleotides are TGTGCCAGCAGCTTAGGGCTCAACAATGAGCAGTTCTTC.

This clone occurred a few times. The chain links TRBV19 to TRBJ2-2, with 11 bases matching TRBD1. J was trimmed by 4 bases and V by 5 bases; bases with no gene match: 3. Germline V lookup: CDR1 LNHDA, CDR2 SQIVND (reference sequence). The CDR3 has 15 residues. CDR3 sequence reads: CASSGDRGFTGELFF. The CDR3 DNA follows: TGTGCCAGTAGTGGGGACAGGGGGTTCACCGGGGAGCTGTTTTTT.

This sequence joins TRBV7-2 and TRBJ2-7, with D unclear. Trimming pared 2 bases from V and 1 base from J, leaving 6 bases between. The CDR3 sequence is 13 residues long. Germline V gives CDR1 SGHTA, CDR2 FQGNSA. The CDR3 DNA reads as TGTGCCAGCAGCTTATCCTTATCCTACGAGCAGTACTTC. Encoded protein: CASSLSLSYEQYF.

This chain joins TRBV28 and TRBJ1-1; D unresolved. The germline gives CDR1 MDHEN, CDR2 SYDVKM. There are 12 residues in the CDR3. The V end was cut by 5 bases, the J end by 3 bases, with 7 bases between. In nucleotides, the CDR3 is TGTGCCAGCAGTGCATCGGACACTGAAGCTTTCTTT. This sequence encodes CASSASDTEAFF. Full variable domain (outside the CDR3, taken from reference TRBV28 and TRBJ1-1): DVKVTQSSRYLVKRTGEKVFLECVQDMDHENMFWYRQDPGLGLRLIYFSYDVKMKEKGDIPEGYSVSREKKERFSLILESASTNQTSMYLCASSASDTEAFFGQGTRLTVV.

The V gene is TRBV11-2, the J gene TRBJ1-1; D is unclear. Germline V gives CDR1 SGHAT, CDR2 FQNNGV. V was cut by 10 bases and J by 1 base, with 13 bases left in between. The CDR3 contains 13 residues. The CDR3 nucleotides read TGTGCCACCTCGCCCTCGGGGAACACTGAAGCTTTCTTT. Its translation: CATSPSGNTEAFF. The variable domain in full, completed from reference TRBV11-2 and TRBJ1-1, reads EAGVAQSPRYKIIEKRQSVAFWCNPISGHATLYWYQQILGQGPKLLIQFQNNGVVDDSQLPKDRFSAERLKGVDSTLKIQPAKLEDSAVYLCATSPSGNTEAFFGQGTRLTVV.

This clone showed up just a few times. V gene TRBV11-2 combines with J gene TRBJ2-3; maybe TRBD2 (6 bases). V gave up 3 bases and J gave up 2 bases, with 15 bases separating them. This CDR3 has 16 residues. The germline V gene has CDR1 SGHAT and CDR2 FQNNGV. DNA for the CDR3: TGTGCCAGCAGCTTCCGACTAGTAACTGACACAGATACGCAGTATTTT. Its protein product is CASSFRLVTDTDTQYF.

The rearrangement links TRBV7-6 to TRBJ2-5; maybe TRBD2 (6 bases). Per germline, CDR1 SGHVS and CDR2 FNYEAQ. V lost 0 bases and J lost 3, with 11 bases in between. This CDR3 has 15 amino acids. Written as DNA, the CDR3 is TGTGCCAGCAGCTTAGCGGAGGGCAGAGAAGAGACCCAGTACTTC. Amino acids: CASSLAEGREETQYF.

This clone occurred a few times. The V and J genes are TRBV27 and TRBJ1-2; D ambiguous. Germline CDR1 reads MNHEY; CDR2 reads SMNVEV (reference sequence). The CDR3 runs to 14 residues. Trimming cost V 2 bases and J 7 bases, with 14 bases left between them. The CDR3 sequence: CASSLNWSGSGYTF. CDR3 sequence (DNA): TGTGCCAGCAGTTTAAATTGGTCAGGCTCTGGCTACACCTTC.

The rearrangement joins TRBV9 to TRBJ2-7; 9 nucleotides align to TRBD1. Germline CDR1 reads SGDLS; CDR2 reads YYNGEE. The ends lost 0 bases at V and 4 bases at J; junction bases unmatched: 2. The CDR3 spans 14 residues. This chain's CDR3 is CASSVGGQGYEQYF. DNA for the CDR3: TGTGCCAGCAGCGTAGGGGGACAGGGTTACGAGCAGTACTTC. Supplemented by reference TRBV9 and TRBJ2-7, the full variable domain reads DSGVTQTPKHLITATGQRVTLRCSPRSGDLSVYWYQQSLDQGLQFLIQYYNGEERAKGNILERFSAQQFPDLHSELNLSSLELGDSALYFCASSVGGQGYEQYFGPGTRLTVT.

This clone was recorded a few times. CDR3 sequence: CASSLGGGAVNEQFF. In nucleotides, the CDR3 is TGTGCCAGCAGCTTAGGTGGGGGCGCGGTCAATGAGCAGTTCTTC. This rearrangement joins TRBV7-9 to TRBJ2-1; possibly TRBD1 for D (6 bases). The length of the CDR3 is 15 residues. Between the trimmed V and J ends, which lost 1 base and 6 bases, there was a span of 13 bases. Per germline, CDR1 SEHNR and CDR2 FQNEAQ (reference sequence).

The chain couples TRBV2 to TRBJ2-6, with a weak D call TRBD1 (6 bases). Trimming stripped 7 bases from V and 4 bases from J, with 11 bases between. Per germline, CDR1 SNHLY and CDR2 FYNNEI. The CDR3 is 14 amino acids. The CDR3 coding sequence is TGTGCCAGCACTAGGGGGTCCGGGGCCAACGTCCTGACTTTC. It specifies CASTRGSGANVLTF.

This chain uses TRBV4-2 with TRBJ1-4, with 10 bases fitting TRBD1. The V gene's germline CDR1 is LGHNA and CDR2 YNFKEQ. The J segment lost 16 bases and the V segment lost 0 bases, leaving 5 bases of the junction unmatched. The CDR3 loop spans 13 amino acids. The CDR3 coding sequence is TGTGCCAGCAGCCAAGATCTAGGGACAGGGGCGTTTTTT. Protein: CASSQDLGTGAFF.

The V gene is TRBV6-1, the J gene TRBJ2-1, with 10 positions matching TRBD1. The CDR3 runs to 14 residues. Trimming cost V 5 bases and J 7 bases; bases outside gene matches: 5. The V gene's germline CDR1 is MNHNS and CDR2 SASEGT. The CDR3 reads CASSKWDRGNEQFF. The CDR3 coding sequence is TGTGCCAGCAGTAAGTGGGACAGGGGAAATGAGCAGTTCTTC.